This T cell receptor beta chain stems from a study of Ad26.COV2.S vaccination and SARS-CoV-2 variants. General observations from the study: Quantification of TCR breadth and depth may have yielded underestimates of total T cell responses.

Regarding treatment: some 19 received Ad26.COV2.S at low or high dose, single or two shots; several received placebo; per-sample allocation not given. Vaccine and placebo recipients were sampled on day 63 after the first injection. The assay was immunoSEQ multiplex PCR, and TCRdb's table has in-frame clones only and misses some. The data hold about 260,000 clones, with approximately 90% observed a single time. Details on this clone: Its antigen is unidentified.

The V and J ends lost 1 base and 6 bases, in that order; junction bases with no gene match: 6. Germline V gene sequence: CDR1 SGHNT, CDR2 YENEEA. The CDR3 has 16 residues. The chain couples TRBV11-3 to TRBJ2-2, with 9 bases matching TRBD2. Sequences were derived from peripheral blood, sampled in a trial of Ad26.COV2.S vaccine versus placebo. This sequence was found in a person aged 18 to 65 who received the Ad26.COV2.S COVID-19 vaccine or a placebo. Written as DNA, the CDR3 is TGTGCCAGCAGCTTAGGGTCCCTAGCGGGACCCGGGGAGCTGTTTTTT. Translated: CASSLGSLAGPGELFF.